These T cell receptor beta chains were read from a single sample in a study of T cell responses to AZD1222 COVID-19 vaccine. Only in-frame clones appear in the TCRdb table, and some are missing; sequencing was by immunoSEQ multiplex PCR. The sample lists approximately 130,000 clones, 80% to 95% occurring once. The source material was peripheral blood, sampled on day 0 of AZD1222 vaccination. These TCRs come from an adult in good health. The CDR3 runs from the conserved cysteine through the conserved F or W. Fields, in order: J gene, clone size, D gene, V gene, CDR3 protein, CDR3 DNA. The D gene is left open where the match is weak. A row's size may be missing; if present it is once, few, many or a size class.

>TRBJ1-1|.|.|TRBV7-2
CASSTQGGGTEAFF
TGTGCCAGCAGCACGCAGGGCGGAGGTACTGAAGCTTTCTTT
>TRBJ2-7|once|TRBD2|TRBV28
CASSVRLAGDEQYF
TGTGCCAGCAGTGTACGACTAGCGGGAGACGAGCAGTACTTC
>TRBJ1-1|.|.|TRBV2
CASSETAGGMAEAFF
TGTGCCAGCAGTGAAACGGCAGGCGGAATGGCTGAAGCTTTCTTT
>TRBJ2-2|once|.|TRBV6-5
CASSFRLNTGELFF
TGTGCCAGCAGTTTTCGACTAAACACCGGGGAGCTGTTTTTT
>TRBJ2-3|.|TRBD2|TRBV10-2
CASSDAGGTDTQYF
TGCGCCAGCAGTGATGCGGGAGGCACAGATACGCAGTATTTT
>TRBJ2-2|.|.|TRBV30
CAGKGPWTTNTGELFF
TGTGCCGGGAAGGGGCCGTGGACAACGAACACCGGGGAGCTGTTTTTT
>TRBJ1-2|.|.|TRBV30
CAWSIRQTYGYTF
TGTGCCTGGAGTATCAGGCAGACGTATGGCTACACCTTC
>TRBJ1-2|once|.|TRBV12-3/TRBV12-4
CASSLASYGYTF
TGTGCCAGCAGTTTAGCGAGCTATGGCTACACCTTC
>TRBJ1-2|.|.|TRBV7-2
CASSLEGTLAYGYTF
TGTGCCAGCAGCTTAGAGGGGACTCTGGCATATGGCTACACCTTC
>TRBJ2-7|.|TRBD1|TRBV10-3
CATWTGSYEQYF
TGTGCCACTTGGACAGGGAGCTACGAGCAGTACTTC
>TRBJ2-3|.|.|TRBV6-5
CASSYSLRDTQYF
TGTGCCAGCAGTTACTCCCTTCGGGATACGCAGTATTTT
>TRBJ2-4|.|.|TRBV11-2
CASSPGLGGDIQYF
TGTGCCAGCAGCCCCGGGCTGGGGGGCGACATTCAGTACTTC
>TRBJ1-2|.|.|TRBV6-2/TRBV6-3
CASSYRLRGHYGYTF
TGTGCCAGCAGTTATAGACTCCGGGGACACTATGGCTACACCTTC
>TRBJ1-2|.|.|TRBV29-1
CSVERGRGYTF
TGCAGCGTTGAACGGGGGCGCGGCTACACCTTC
>TRBJ1-2|.|.|TRBV28
CASSPRRAEDYGYTF
TGTGCCAGCAGTCCCCGCCGGGCTGAGGACTATGGCTACACCTTC
>TRBJ1-1|.|TRBD1|TRBV4-1
CASSQVTHRGPGEAFF
TGCGCCAGCAGCCAAGTGACACACAGGGGGCCCGGTGAAGCTTTCTTT
>TRBJ2-7|.|.|TRBV14
CASSQASGHGGGEQYF
TGTGCCAGCAGCCAAGCTTCGGGACACGGCGGAGGGGAGCAGTACTTC
>TRBJ1-2|.|.|TRBV7-8
CASSLAGRDYGYTF
TGTGCCAGCAGCTTAGCAGGCAGGGACTATGGCTACACCTTC
>TRBJ2-7|.|TRBD2|TRBV5-4
CASSSGGRSYEQYF
TGTGCCAGCAGCTCGGGGGGGCGCTCCTACGAGCAGTACTTC
>TRBJ2-1|.|.|TRBV28
CASNRPSPSRTPSAEQFF
TGTGCCAGCAACCGACCCTCTCCTTCGAGGACACCGTCAGCCGAGCAGTTCTTC
>TRBJ1-5|.|.|TRBV4-3
CASSQWGNQPQHF
TGCGCCAGCAGCCAGTGGGGAAATCAGCCCCAGCATTTT
>TRBJ1-4|.|.|TRBV19
CASSIVTGSNEKLFF
TGTGCCAGTAGTATTGTCACGGGGAGTAATGAAAAACTGTTTTTT
>TRBJ2-2|.|TRBD2|TRBV11-2
CASSLGSGTTIGGELFF
TGTGCCAGCAGCTTAGGATCCGGGACTACAATCGGCGGGGAGCTGTTTTTT
>TRBJ1-4|.|TRBD1|TRBV28
CASSQGAMGNEKLFF
TGTGCCAGCAGCCAGGGGGCGATGGGTAATGAAAAACTGTTTTTT
>TRBJ1-5|.|.|TRBV7-2
CASSLRGRGQPQHF
TGTGCCAGCAGCTTACGGGGGCGCGGTCAGCCCCAGCATTTT
>TRBJ2-1|.|TRBD2|TRBV5-1
CASSLGLAGPPAYNEQFF
TGCGCCAGCAGCTTGGGACTAGCGGGACCTCCTGCCTACAATGAGCAGTTCTTC
>TRBJ2-7|.|.|TRBV28
CASTAGFPYEQYF
TGTGCCAGCACCGCAGGGTTTCCCTACGAGCAGTACTTC
>TRBJ1-6|.|.|TRBV18
CASSFDHSSYNSPLHF
TGTGCCAGCTCATTTGACCACAGCTCCTATAATTCACCCCTCCACTTT
>TRBJ2-3|.|.|TRBV6-5
CASSHRGRSTDTQYF
TGTGCCAGCAGCCACCGGGGTCGGAGCACAGATACGCAGTATTTT
>TRBJ1-4|.|.|TRBV5-4
CASSLPGEKLFF
TGTGCCAGCAGCTTGCCGGGGGAAAAACTGTTTTTT
>TRBJ1-2|.|TRBD1|TRBV7-9
CASSPGQGIQGGYGYTF
TGTGCCAGCAGCCCAGGACAGGGGATCCAAGGCGGCTATGGCTACACCTTC
>TRBJ2-3|.|TRBD2|TRBV10-1
CASSLSGSRTDTQYF
TGCGCCAGCAGTCTTAGCGGGAGTCGGACAGATACGCAGTATTTT
>TRBJ2-7|few|TRBD1|TRBV7-9
CARPGQPQYEQYF
TGTGCCAGGCCGGGACAGCCGCAATACGAGCAGTACTTC
>TRBJ1-6|once|.|TRBV21-1
CASSKGVGVHSPLHF
TGTGCCAGCAGCAAAGGTGTCGGGGTGCATTCACCCCTCCACTTT
>TRBJ1-4|.|.|TRBV18
CASSPPGAVGEKLFF
TGTGCCAGCTCACCACCAGGGGCTGTAGGTGAAAAACTGTTTTTT
>TRBJ2-3|.|TRBD1|TRBV5-8
CASSMQTGGGTDTQYF
TGTGCCAGCAGCATGCAGACAGGGGGCGGCACAGATACGCAGTATTTT
>TRBJ1-2|.|.|TRBV6-5
CASSYSTAYGYTF
TGTGCCAGCAGTTACTCGACGGCCTATGGCTACACCTTC
>TRBJ1-5|few|.|TRBV5-5
CASTPDGSNQPQHF
TGTGCCTCCACCCCGGACGGTAGCAATCAGCCCCAGCATTTT
>TRBJ2-2|.|.|TRBV18
CASFTKVRAHANTGELFF
TGTGCCAGCTTCACCAAAGTCCGGGCTCACGCGAACACCGGGGAGCTGTTTTTT
>TRBJ1-2|once|.|TRBV19
CASSISAASPGYTF
TGTGCCAGTAGTATATCTGCAGCCTCCCCTGGCTACACCTTC
>TRBJ1-4|.|TRBD1|TRBV6-5
CASTPGTANEKLFF
TGTGCCAGCACCCCGGGGACAGCTAATGAAAAACTGTTTTTT
>TRBJ2-1|.|TRBD2|TRBV6-6
CASRKTSGSSNEQFF
TGTGCCAGCAGGAAGACTAGCGGGAGTTCCAATGAGCAGTTCTTC
>TRBJ2-7|.|.|TRBV24-1
CATRDTITYEQYF
TGTGCCACCAGAGACACCATAACCTACGAGCAGTACTTC
>TRBJ1-1|once|.|TRBV7-2
CAGRRQMNTEAFF
TGTGCCGGCAGGCGACAGATGAACACTGAAGCTTTCTTT
>TRBJ1-1|.|TRBD1|TRBV7-2
CASSQQGVKNTEAFF
TGTGCCAGCAGCCAACAGGGGGTCAAGAACACTGAAGCTTTCTTT
>TRBJ2-5|.|TRBD1|TRBV7-8
CASSLPGQGGETQYF
TGTGCCAGCAGCTTACCCGGACAGGGCGGCGAGACCCAGTACTTC